This TCR beta chain was retrieved from a study of blood T cell repertoires in COVID-19. Data came from immunoSEQ multiplex PCR; TCRdb stores just in-frame clones and leaves some out. The sample contains about 480,000 clones, 70% to 90% of which appear only once. There are 12 residues in the CDR3. V was pared by 3 bases and J by 3 bases, with 6 bases between. The TCR originated in a woman aged 40-49 years who had recovered from COVID-19. V gene TRBV12-3 or TRBV12-4 combines with J gene TRBJ2-7; D is ambiguous. The material sequenced was PBMCs or T cells enriched from blood (not recorded which). Here the CDR3 reads CASSLWSYEQYF. Written as DNA, the CDR3 is TGTGCCAGCAGTTTGTGGAGCTACGAGCAGTACTTC.